This entry concerns a single TCR beta chain. This entry belongs to a study of technical replicates of blood from a few donors. V lost 5 bases, J lost 5 bases, and 19 bases lay in between. CDR1 is LNHDA, CDR2 SQIVND, per germline (reference sequence). This CDR3 has 16 residues. The repertoire was sequenced with immunoSEQ multiplex PCR; TCRdb's copy has only in-frame clones and lacks some. This repertoire shows about 76,000 clones, roughly 94% found once; its top ten account for about 0.38%. This sequence was found in a human donor in good health. Source material: T cells isolated from PBMCs. V and J are TRBV19 and TRBJ2-1, with D tentatively TRBD2 (6 bases). The CDR3 nucleotides are TGTGCCAGTAGTCATTACCGGGAGATCTCTCACAATGAGCAGTTCTTC. As protein: CASSHYREISHNEQFF.